This is a list of T cell receptor beta chains from one sample in a study of T-cell reconstitution after alpha-beta-depleted transplantation in children. TCRdb reprocessed the PCR reads with MiXCR, giving one entry per CDR3 protein. Of some 830,000 distinct CDR3 sequences detected, about 15% appear once; the ten largest clones hold about 4.6%. This specimen was PBMCs, mostly from graft donor cells, taken 360 days after TCRalphabeta/CD19-depleted stem cell transplant. These receptors were obtained from a male patient between 5 and 17 years old who had a stem cell transplant for acute lymphoblastic leukemia, so the T cells may come from the graft donor. CDR3s include the opening cysteine and the closing phenylalanine or tryptophan. D genes are given only for firm matches. Size is stated for part of the rows, as once, few or many counts, or as a class when the clone is expanded.

j_call,v_call,clone_size,d_call,cdr3_aa,cdr3_nt
TRBJ2-7,TRBV9,.,.,CASSVAGSLTYEQYF,TGTGCCAGCAGCGTGGCAGGCAGTTTAACCTACGAGCAGTACTTC
TRBJ2-5,TRBV19,.,TRBD1,CASSQPDRVFDETQYF,TGTGCCAGTAGCCAACCGGACAGGGTTTTCGACGAGACCCAGTACTTC
TRBJ2-2,TRBV7-9,.,.,CASSAGLSPDKDGELFF,TGTGCCAGCAGCGCGGGACTTTCCCCTGACAAGGACGGGGAGCTGTTTTTT
TRBJ2-7,TRBV5-5,few,.,CASSLYRDEQYF,TGTGCCAGCAGCTTGTACAGGGACGAGCAGTACTTC
TRBJ1-2,TRBV24-1,few,.,CATSDGYYGYTF,TGTGCCACCAGTGACGGCTACTATGGCTACACCTTC
TRBJ1-2,TRBV5-4,.,.,CASSFTRASYGYTF,TGTGCCAGCAGCTTCACAAGGGCATCCTATGGCTACACCTTC
TRBJ2-7,TRBV4-1,few,.,CASSQSLNYEQYF,TGCGCCAGCAGCCAGAGTCTTAACTACGAGCAGTACTTC
TRBJ2-1,TRBV7-3,few,.,CASRTPGPKDNEQFF,TGTGCCAGCAGGACCCCGGGACCTAAGGACAATGAGCAGTTCTTC
TRBJ2-1,TRBV12-3/TRBV12-4,many,TRBD2,CASRQTSGAYNEQFF,TGTGCCAGCAGACAAACTAGCGGGGCATACAATGAGCAGTTCTTC
TRBJ2-2,TRBV20-1,.,TRBD2,CSATSGNTGELFF,TGCAGTGCTACTAGCGGGAACACCGGGGAGCTGTTTTTT
TRBJ2-2,TRBV12-5,.,TRBD1,CASGLVLYFRGQEAGELFF,TGTGCTAGTGGTTTGGTACTTTACTTTCGGGGACAGGAAGCCGGGGAGCTGTTTTTT
TRBJ2-1,TRBV6-1,.,TRBD2,CASRTAGGSGYNEQFF,TGTGCCAGCAGGACAGCGGGAGGTTCGGGGTACAATGAGCAGTTCTTC
TRBJ1-1,TRBV27,few,.,CASMGRGVRTEAFF,TGTGCCAGCATGGGTCGAGGGGTAAGGACTGAAGCTTTCTTT
TRBJ2-7,TRBV2,.,.,CASSEGAKSILTYEQYF,TGTGCCAGCAGTGAGGGAGCGAAAAGTATCCTTACCTACGAGCAGTACTTC
TRBJ1-5,TRBV4-1,many,.,CASSQALYQPQHF,TGCGCCAGCAGCCAGGCTTTATATCAGCCCCAGCATTTT
TRBJ2-3,TRBV20-1,many,.,CSASDRRRTDTQYF,TGCAGTGCTAGTGACAGGCGACGCACAGATACGCAGTATTTT
TRBJ1-2,TRBV7-8,.,TRBD1,CASSARTGVGYGYTF,TGTGCCAGCAGCGCCCGGACAGGGGTTGGCTATGGCTACACCTTC
TRBJ2-7,TRBV9,few,TRBD1,CASSVGRGPSYEQYF,TGTGCCAGCAGCGTAGGAAGGGGGCCGAGCTACGAGCAGTACTTC
TRBJ2-1,TRBV11-3,few,TRBD2,CASSFSGTSAYNEQFF,TGTGCCAGCAGCTTCTCCGGGACTAGCGCCTACAATGAGCAGTTCTTC
TRBJ2-4,TRBV15,.,TRBD1,CATSRRTGGAKNIQYF,TGTGCCACCAGCAGAAGGACAGGGGGAGCCAAAAACATTCAGTACTTC
TRBJ1-2,TRBV6-5,few,.,CASTVRGTDGYTF,TGTGCCAGCACGGTTCGAGGAACCGATGGCTACACCTTC
TRBJ2-1,TRBV7-6,few,TRBD2,CASTPGLAGANEQFF,TGTGCCAGCACCCCAGGACTAGCGGGAGCCAATGAGCAGTTCTTC
TRBJ2-3,TRBV7-7,few,.,CASSSNMADTQYF,TGTGCCAGCAGCTCCAACATGGCAGATACGCAGTATTTT
TRBJ1-6,TRBV18,few,.,CASSPRTSSYNSPLHF,TGTGCCAGCTCACCACGGACGAGCTCCTATAATTCACCCCTCCACTTT
TRBJ1-5,TRBV7-6,.,.,CASSLAVGPLSNQPQHF,TGTGCCAGCAGCTTAGCGGTGGGACCTTTGAGCAATCAGCCCCAGCATTTT
TRBJ2-3,TRBV25-1,many,TRBD2,CASRFETSGSCEYF,TGTGCCAGCAGATTTGAGACTAGCGGGAGCTGTGAGTATTTT
TRBJ2-3,TRBV4-1,many,TRBD1,CASSRQGDTQYF,TGCGCCAGCAGCAGACAGGGGGATACGCAGTATTTT
TRBJ1-1,TRBV5-1,few,.,CASTTGKVMNTEAFF,TGCGCCAGCACCACAGGTAAAGTGATGAACACTGAAGCTTTCTTT
TRBJ1-3,TRBV15,few,.,CATSRAVPSGNTIYF,TGTGCCACCAGCAGGGCAGTTCCCTCTGGAAACACCATATATTTT
TRBJ2-7,TRBV6-2/TRBV6-3,.,TRBD2,CASMTSNYEQYF,TGTGCCAGCATGACTAGCAACTACGAGCAGTACTTC
TRBJ2-1,TRBV7-6,many,TRBD2,CASSLAGGTFEQFF,TGTGCCAGCAGCTTAGCGGGAGGGACTTTTGAGCAGTTCTTC
TRBJ2-3,TRBV5-1,.,TRBD2,CASFSGRGDTQYF,TGCGCCAGTTTTAGCGGGAGAGGAGATACGCAGTATTTT
TRBJ2-1,TRBV9,few,.,CASSVNGDEQFF,TGTGCCAGCAGCGTAAATGGGGATGAGCAGTTCTTC
TRBJ2-6,TRBV20-1,.,.,CSARGRGTSGANVLTF,TGCAGTGCTAGAGGAAGGGGAACCTCTGGGGCCAACGTCCTGACTTTC
TRBJ1-2,TRBV5-1,few,.,CASSLGTVPRSYGYTF,TGCGCCAGCAGCTTGGGGACAGTACCAAGATCTTATGGCTACACCTTC
TRBJ2-1,TRBV20-1,few,.,CSARVEIWNNEQFF,TGCAGTGCTAGAGTGGAGATTTGGAACAATGAGCAGTTCTTC
TRBJ1-2,TRBV12-3/TRBV12-4,many,.,CASSPPRSVGYGYTF,TGTGCCAGCAGTCCCCCGCGGTCTGTCGGCTATGGCTACACCTTC
TRBJ2-7,TRBV6-9,.,.,CASSYSKIDRPDYEQYF,TGTGCCAGCAGTTATTCGAAAATCGACAGGCCAGACTACGAGCAGTACTTC
TRBJ1-2,TRBV6-5,few,TRBD1,CASSYSRQGYGYTF,TGTGCCAGCAGTTACTCCCGACAGGGCTATGGCTACACCTTC